The next 10 T cell receptor beta chains were all read from a single sample in a study of blood T cells in healthy people across ages. The authors ran a second PCR of about 6 to 11 cycles using a sample-barcoded 5' primer and a J-beta primer mix. From the 5' RACE reads, TCRdb called clonotypes with MiXCR, one entry per CDR3 protein. This table holds hundreds of thousands of distinct CDR3 sequences, around 21% found once. Material: blood. These receptors were collected from a man in his 70s in good health.

This clonotype was detected a few times. This sequence joins TRBV9 and TRBJ2-5, with TRBD1 identical over 7 bases. The J call may be incorrect, as the DNA end agrees better with TRBJ2-1. Germline loops: CDR1 SGDLS, CDR2 YYNGEE. The CDR3 runs to 15 residues. The CDR3 sequence is CASSMPGQVYNEQFF. As DNA, the CDR3 is TGTGCCAGCAGCATGCCCGGACAGGTCTACAATGAGCAGTTCTTC.

The rearrangement links TRBV5-6 to TRBJ2-7; D possibly corresponds to TRBD2 (6 bases). This CDR3 has 14 residues. Trimming stripped 4 bases from V and 1 base from J, with 12 bases between. Germline V gene lookup returns CDR1 SGHDT and CDR2 YYEEEE. The CDR3: CASSAGLTSYEQYF. CDR3 in DNA: TGTGCCAGCAGCGCGGGACTCACTTCCTACGAGCAGTACTTC.

This clonotype was counted only a few times. The chain uses TRBV28 and TRBJ2-4; D not certain. V was clipped by 5 bases and J by 4 bases, with 6 bases between them. The germline gives CDR1 MDHEN, CDR2 SYDVKM. The CDR3 is 12 residues long. The CDR3 region has the DNA TGTGCCAGCAGTCAGATTAAAAACATTCAGTACTTC. This sequence encodes CASSQIKNIQYF. The whole variable domain, remainder taken from reference TRBV28 and TRBJ2-4, is DVKVTQSSRYLVKRTGEKVFLECVQDMDHENMFWYRQDPGLGLRLIYFSYDVKMKEKGDIPEGYSVSREKKERFSLILESASTNQTSMYLCASSQIKNIQYFGAGTRLSVL.

This clonotype appeared many times. The chain employs TRBV25-1 and TRBJ1-4, with D possibly TRBD1 on 5 matching bases. This CDR3 region has 15 residues. In germline, CDR1 is MGHDK, CDR2 SYGVNS. Trimming took off 3 bases at V and 8 bases at J, with 16 bases between the two ends. The CDR3 protein is CASSEELGAGEKLFF. CDR3 coding DNA: TGTGCCAGCAGTGAGGAACTAGGGGCGGGGGAAAAACTGTTTTTT.

Only a few counts were recorded for this clonotype. This sequence joins TRBV20-1 and TRBJ2-2; D might be TRBD1 (6 bases). Trimming removed 4 bases from V and 2 bases from J, with 17 bases in between. The CDR3 extends over 16 amino acids. In germline, CDR1 is DFQATT, CDR2 SNEGSKA (reference sequence). The CDR3 protein is CSAKERGQTNTGELFF. CDR3 nucleotides: TGCAGTGCTAAAGAGAGGGGACAAACAAACACCGGGGAGCTGTTTTTT.

This clonotype was found a few times. CDR3 nucleotides: TGTGCCAGCAGAATCGGACTAGCGGGAACCGAGCAGTACTTC. Protein product: CASRIGLAGTEQYF. The chain employs TRBV6-2 or TRBV6-3 and TRBJ2-5; 12 nucleotides line up with TRBD2. Matching the DNA end better, TRBJ2-7 makes the J call doubtful. The CDR3 covers 14 residues. Per the germline V gene, CDR1 is MNHEY and CDR2 is SVGEGT.

The chain recombines TRBV10-1 with TRBJ2-2, with a tentative D call TRBD1 (6 bases). Germline V gene data show CDR1 as WNHNN and CDR2 as SYGVQD (reference sequence). With 6 bases removed from V and 5 bases from J, the gap between germline ends came to 16 bases. The CDR3 is made up of 15 amino acids. CDR3 region: CASSNNRVKTGELFF. CDR3 bases: TGCGCCAGCAGCAACAACAGGGTGAAGACCGGGGAGCTGTTTTTT.

In its sample, this clonotype was seen a few times. The rearrangement joins TRBV23-1 to TRBJ1-4, with a possible D match to TRBD1 (5 bases). TRBV23-1 has ORF status, its function being uncertain. The length of the CDR3 is 15 residues. Trimming took 3 bases from V and 8 from J, leaving 16 bases between them. The CDR3 DNA reads as TGCGCCAGCAGTCACCCAGGGTTCGGAGAAGAAAAACTGTTTTTT. Residues: CASSHPGFGEEKLFF.

The gene calls are TRBV7-8 and TRBJ1-5; D is perhaps TRBD1 (5 bases). V was shortened by 0 bases and J by 1 base, with 13 bases between the two germline ends. Germline lookup yields CDR1 SGHVS and CDR2 FQNEAQ. CDR3 size: 17 residues. This CDR3 is CASSLARDPASNQPQHF. The CDR3 bases are TGTGCCAGCAGCTTAGCAAGGGACCCGGCGAGCAATCAGCCCCAGCATTTT.

The chain joins TRBV7-3 to TRBJ2-1, with D tentatively TRBD1 (7 bases). The germline V and J ends were trimmed by 1 base and 4 bases, with 14 bases remaining between them. Per the germline V gene, CDR1 is SGHTA and CDR2 is FQGTGA. The CDR3 is 16 amino acids. The CDR3 DNA reads TGTGCCAGCAGCTTAATGGGGGGACAGAATTACAATGAGCAGTTCTTC. It yields the protein CASSLMGGQNYNEQFF.